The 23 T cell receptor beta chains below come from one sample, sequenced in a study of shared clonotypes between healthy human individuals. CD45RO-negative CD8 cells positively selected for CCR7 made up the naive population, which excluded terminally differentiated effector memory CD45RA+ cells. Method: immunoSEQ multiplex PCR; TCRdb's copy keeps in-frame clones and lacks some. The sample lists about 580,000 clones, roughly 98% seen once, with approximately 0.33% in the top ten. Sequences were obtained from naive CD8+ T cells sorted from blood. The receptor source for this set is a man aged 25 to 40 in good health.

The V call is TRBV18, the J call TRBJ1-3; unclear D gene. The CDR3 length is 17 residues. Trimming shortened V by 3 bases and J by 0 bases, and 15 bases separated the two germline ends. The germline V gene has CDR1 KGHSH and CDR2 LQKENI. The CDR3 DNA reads TGTGCCAGCTCACCGGAAACCTGGAGAGCCTCTGGAAACACCATATATTTT. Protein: CASSPETWRASGNTIYF.

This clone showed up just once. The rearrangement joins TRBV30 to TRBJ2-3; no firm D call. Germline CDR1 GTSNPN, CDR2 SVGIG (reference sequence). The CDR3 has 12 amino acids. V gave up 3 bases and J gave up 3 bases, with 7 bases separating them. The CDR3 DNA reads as TGTGCCTGGAGCCCAGAAACAGATACGCAGTATTTT. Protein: CAWSPETDTQYF.

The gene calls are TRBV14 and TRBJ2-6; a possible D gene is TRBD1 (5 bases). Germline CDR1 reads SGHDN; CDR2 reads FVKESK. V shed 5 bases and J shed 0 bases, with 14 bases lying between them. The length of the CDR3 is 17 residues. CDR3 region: CASSGGQAGSGANVLTF. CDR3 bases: TGTGCCAGCAGCGGTGGACAAGCAGGCTCTGGGGCCAACGTCCTGACTTTC. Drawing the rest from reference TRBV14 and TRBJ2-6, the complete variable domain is EAGVTQFPSHSVIEKGQTVTLRCDPISGHDNLYWYRRVMGKEIKFLLHFVKESKQDESGMPNNRFLAERTGGTYSTLKVQPAELEDSGVYFCASSGGQAGSGANVLTFGAGSRLTVL.

In nucleotides, the CDR3 is TGTGCCAGCAGCCCCGGGACAGACCTTTCCTACGAGCAGTACTTC. Translating it yields CASSPGTDLSYEQYF. The rearrangement joins TRBV6-5 to TRBJ2-7; 7 bases map to TRBD1. This CDR3 has 15 amino acids. In germline, CDR1 is MNHEY, CDR2 SVGAGI. V was pared by 6 bases and J by 1 base, with 9 bases of the junction left unmatched.

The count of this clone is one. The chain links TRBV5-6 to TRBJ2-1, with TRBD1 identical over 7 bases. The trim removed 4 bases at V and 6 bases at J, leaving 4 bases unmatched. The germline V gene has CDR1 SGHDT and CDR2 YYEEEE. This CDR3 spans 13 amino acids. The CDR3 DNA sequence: TGTGCCAGCAGCCCCGGGACAGCCAATGAGCAGTTCTTC. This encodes CASSPGTANEQFF.

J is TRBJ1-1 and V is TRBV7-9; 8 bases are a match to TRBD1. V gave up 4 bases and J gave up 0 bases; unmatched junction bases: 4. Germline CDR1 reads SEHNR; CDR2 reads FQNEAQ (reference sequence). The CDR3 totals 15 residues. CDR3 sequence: CASSSGQGLNTEAFF. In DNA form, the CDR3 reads TGTGCCAGCAGCTCCGGACAGGGATTGAACACTGAAGCTTTCTTT.

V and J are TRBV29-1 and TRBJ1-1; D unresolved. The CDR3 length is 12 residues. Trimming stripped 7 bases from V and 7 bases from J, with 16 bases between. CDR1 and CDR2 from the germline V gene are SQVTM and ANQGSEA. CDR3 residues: CSARGTLNEAFF. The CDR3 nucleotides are TGCAGCGCCCGGGGTACCTTGAATGAAGCTTTCTTT.

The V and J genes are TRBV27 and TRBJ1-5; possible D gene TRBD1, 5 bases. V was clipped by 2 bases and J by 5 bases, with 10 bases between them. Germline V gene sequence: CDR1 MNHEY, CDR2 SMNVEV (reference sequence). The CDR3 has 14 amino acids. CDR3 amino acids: CASSLVGRDQPQHF. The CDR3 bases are TGTGCCAGCAGTTTAGTTGGCAGGGATCAGCCCCAGCATTTT.

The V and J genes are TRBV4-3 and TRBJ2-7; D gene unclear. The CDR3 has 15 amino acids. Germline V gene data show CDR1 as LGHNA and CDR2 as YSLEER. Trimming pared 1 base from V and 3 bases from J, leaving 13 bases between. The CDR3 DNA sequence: TGCGCCAGCAGCCAAGGAACCTCGAACCACTACGAGCAGTACTTC. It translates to CASSQGTSNHYEQYF.

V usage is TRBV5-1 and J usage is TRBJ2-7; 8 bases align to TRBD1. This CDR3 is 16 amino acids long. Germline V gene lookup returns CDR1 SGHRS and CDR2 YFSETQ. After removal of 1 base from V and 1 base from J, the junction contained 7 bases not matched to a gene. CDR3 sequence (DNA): TGCGCCAGCAGCTTGAAGGGGGACAGGAGTTCCTACGAGCAGTACTTC. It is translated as CASSLKGDRSSYEQYF.

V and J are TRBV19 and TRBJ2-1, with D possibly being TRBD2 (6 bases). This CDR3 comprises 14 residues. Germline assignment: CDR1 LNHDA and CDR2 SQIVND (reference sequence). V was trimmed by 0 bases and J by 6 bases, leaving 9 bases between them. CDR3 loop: CASSIDAGSNEQFF. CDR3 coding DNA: TGTGCCAGTAGTATAGATGCGGGGAGCAATGAGCAGTTCTTC.

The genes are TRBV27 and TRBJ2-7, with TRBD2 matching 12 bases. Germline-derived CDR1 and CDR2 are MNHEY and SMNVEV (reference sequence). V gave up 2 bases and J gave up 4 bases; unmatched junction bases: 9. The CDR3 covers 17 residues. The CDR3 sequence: CASSLTSGRPLLYEQYF. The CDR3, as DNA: TGTGCCAGCAGTTTAACTAGCGGGAGGCCCCTCCTATACGAGCAGTACTTC.

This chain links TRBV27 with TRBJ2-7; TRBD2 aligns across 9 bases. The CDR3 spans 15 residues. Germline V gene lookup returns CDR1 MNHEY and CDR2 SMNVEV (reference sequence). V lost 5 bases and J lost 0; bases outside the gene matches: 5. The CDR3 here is CASSRRGGPSYEQYF. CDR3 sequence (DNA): TGTGCCAGCAGTCGGCGGGGGGGTCCCTCCTACGAGCAGTACTTC.

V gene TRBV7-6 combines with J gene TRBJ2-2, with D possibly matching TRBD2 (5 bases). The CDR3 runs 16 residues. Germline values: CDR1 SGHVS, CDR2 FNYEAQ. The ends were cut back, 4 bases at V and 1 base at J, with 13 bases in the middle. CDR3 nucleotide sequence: TGTGCCAGCAGCTATACGCGGACTGGGAACACCGGGGAGCTGTTTTTT. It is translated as CASSYTRTGNTGELFF.

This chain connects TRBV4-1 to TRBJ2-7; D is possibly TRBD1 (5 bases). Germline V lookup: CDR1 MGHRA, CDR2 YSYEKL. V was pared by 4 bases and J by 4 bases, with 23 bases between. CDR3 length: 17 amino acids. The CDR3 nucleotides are TGCGCCAGCAGCCGGAAAGGTCGGCCAGGGCGACTGTACGAGCAGTACTTC. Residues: CASSRKGRPGRLYEQYF.

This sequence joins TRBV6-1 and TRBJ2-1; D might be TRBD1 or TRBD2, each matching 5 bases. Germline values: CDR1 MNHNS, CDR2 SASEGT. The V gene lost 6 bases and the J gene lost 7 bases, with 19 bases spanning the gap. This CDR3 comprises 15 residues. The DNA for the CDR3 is TGTGCCAGCAGCCACCGGGACCCCAAAAAGAATGAGCAGTTCTTC. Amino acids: CASSHRDPKKNEQFF.

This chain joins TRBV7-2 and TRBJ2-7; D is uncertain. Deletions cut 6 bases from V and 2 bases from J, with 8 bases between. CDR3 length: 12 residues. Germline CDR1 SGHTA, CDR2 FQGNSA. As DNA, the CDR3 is TGTGCCAGCAGTAATTACGCCTACGAGCAGTACTTC. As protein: CASSNYAYEQYF.

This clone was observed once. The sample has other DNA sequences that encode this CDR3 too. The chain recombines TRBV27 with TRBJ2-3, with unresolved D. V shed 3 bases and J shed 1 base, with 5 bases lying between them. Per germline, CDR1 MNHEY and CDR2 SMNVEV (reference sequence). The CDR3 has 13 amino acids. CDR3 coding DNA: TGTGCCAGCAGTTTGTCTGGCACAGATACGCAGTATTTT. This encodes CASSLSGTDTQYF.

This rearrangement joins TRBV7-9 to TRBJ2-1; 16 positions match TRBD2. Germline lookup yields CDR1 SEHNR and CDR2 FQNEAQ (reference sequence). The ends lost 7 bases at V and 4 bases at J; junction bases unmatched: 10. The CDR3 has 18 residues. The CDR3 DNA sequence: TGTGCCAGCAACCCGTCGGGACTAGCGGGAGGGCCTTACAATGAGCAGTTCTTC. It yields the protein CASNPSGLAGGPYNEQFF.

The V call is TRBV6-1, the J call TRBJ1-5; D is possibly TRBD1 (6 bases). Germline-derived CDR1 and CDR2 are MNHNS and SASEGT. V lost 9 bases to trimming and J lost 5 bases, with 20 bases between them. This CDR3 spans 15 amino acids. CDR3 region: CASLELVDSDQPQHF. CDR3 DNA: TGTGCCAGTTTAGAACTCGTGGACAGCGATCAGCCCCAGCATTTT.

The CDR3 sequence: CASSDLRFPSGNEQFF. DNA for the CDR3: TGTGCCAGCAGTGATCTAAGGTTCCCTTCGGGCAATGAGCAGTTCTTC. The V gene is TRBV6-1, the J gene TRBJ2-1; no clear D gene. Germline V gene data show CDR1 as MNHNS and CDR2 as SASEGT. The CDR3 totals 16 residues. Deletions cut 3 bases from V and 6 bases from J, with 18 bases between.

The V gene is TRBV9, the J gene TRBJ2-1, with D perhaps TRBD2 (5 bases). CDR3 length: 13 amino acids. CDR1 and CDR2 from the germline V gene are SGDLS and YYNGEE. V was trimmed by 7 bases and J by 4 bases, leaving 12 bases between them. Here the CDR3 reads CASGGSAYNEQFF. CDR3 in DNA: TGTGCCAGCGGTGGGAGCGCTTACAATGAGCAGTTCTTC.

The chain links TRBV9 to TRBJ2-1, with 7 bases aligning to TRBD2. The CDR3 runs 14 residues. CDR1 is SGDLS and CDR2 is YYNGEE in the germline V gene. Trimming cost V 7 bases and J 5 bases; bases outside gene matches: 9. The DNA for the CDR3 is TGTGCCAGCGGCCGACTAGCTAATAACAATGAGCAGTTCTTC. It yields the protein CASGRLANNNEQFF. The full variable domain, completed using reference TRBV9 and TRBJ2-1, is DSGVTQTPKHLITATGQRVTLRCSPRSGDLSVYWYQQSLDQGLQFLIQYYNGEERAKGNILERFSAQQFPDLHSELNLSSLELGDSALYFCASGRLANNNEQFFGPGTRLTVL.